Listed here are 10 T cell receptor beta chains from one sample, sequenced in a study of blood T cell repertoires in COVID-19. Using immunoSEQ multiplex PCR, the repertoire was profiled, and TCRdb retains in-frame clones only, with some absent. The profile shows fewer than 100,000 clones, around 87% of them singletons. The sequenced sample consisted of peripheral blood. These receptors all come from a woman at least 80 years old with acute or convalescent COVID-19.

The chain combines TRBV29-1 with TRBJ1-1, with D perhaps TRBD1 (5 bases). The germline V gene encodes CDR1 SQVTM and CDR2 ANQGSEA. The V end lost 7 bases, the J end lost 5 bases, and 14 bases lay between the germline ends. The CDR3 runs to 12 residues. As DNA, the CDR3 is TGCAGCGCTGGGGGAGGGCGAACTGAAGCTTTCTTT. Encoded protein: CSAGGGRTEAFF.

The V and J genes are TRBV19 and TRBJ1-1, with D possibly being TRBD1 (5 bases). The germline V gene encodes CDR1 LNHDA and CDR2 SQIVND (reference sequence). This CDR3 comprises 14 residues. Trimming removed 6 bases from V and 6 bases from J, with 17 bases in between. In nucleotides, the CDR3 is TGTGCCAGTAGCCGGGGCAGGGAGGGAGCTGAAGCTTTCTTT. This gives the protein CASSRGREGAEAFF.

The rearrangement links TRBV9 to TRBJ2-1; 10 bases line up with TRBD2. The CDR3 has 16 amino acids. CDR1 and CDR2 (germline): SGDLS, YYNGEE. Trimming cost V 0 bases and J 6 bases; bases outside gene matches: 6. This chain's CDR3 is CASSVDPSGRSNEQFF. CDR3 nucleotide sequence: TGTGCCAGCAGCGTAGACCCTAGCGGGAGATCCAATGAGCAGTTCTTC.

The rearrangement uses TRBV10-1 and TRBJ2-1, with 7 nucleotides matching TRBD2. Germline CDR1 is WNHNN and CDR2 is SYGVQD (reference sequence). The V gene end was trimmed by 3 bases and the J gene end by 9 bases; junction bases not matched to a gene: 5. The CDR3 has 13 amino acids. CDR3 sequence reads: CASSDAGVREQFF. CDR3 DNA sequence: TGCGCCAGCAGTGATGCGGGGGTACGTGAGCAGTTCTTC.

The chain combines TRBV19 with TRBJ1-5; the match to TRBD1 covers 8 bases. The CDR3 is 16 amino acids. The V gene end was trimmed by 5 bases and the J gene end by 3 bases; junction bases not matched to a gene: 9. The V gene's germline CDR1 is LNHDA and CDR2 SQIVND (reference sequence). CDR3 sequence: CASSLRTGRVNQPQHF. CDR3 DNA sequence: TGTGCCAGTAGTCTGAGGACAGGGCGCGTCAATCAGCCCCAGCATTTT. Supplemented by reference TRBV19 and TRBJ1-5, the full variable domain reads DGGITQSPKYLFRKEGQNVTLSCEQNLNHDAMYWYRQDPGQGLRLIYYSQIVNDFQKGDIAEGYSVSREKKESFPLTVTSAQKNPTAFYLCASSLRTGRVNQPQHFGDGTRLSIL.

CDR3 sequence reads: CASSWESQGKTEAFF. CDR3 coding DNA: TGCGCCAGCAGCTGGGAAAGTCAGGGGAAAACTGAAGCTTTCTTT. The chain employs TRBV5-1 and TRBJ1-1, with D perhaps matching TRBD1 (6 bases). The CDR3 spans 15 residues. The ends were cut back, 3 bases at V and 5 bases at J, with 17 bases in the middle. Germline CDR1 and CDR2: SGHRS and YFSETQ.

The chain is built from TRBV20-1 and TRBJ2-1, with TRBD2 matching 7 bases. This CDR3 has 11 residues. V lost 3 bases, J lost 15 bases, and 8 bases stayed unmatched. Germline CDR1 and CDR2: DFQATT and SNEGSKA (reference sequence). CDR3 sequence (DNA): TGCAGTGCTAGTAAGACTAGCAAGGGGTTCTTC. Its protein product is CSASKTSKGFF.

The CDR3 loop reads CASSHAGQGNPYEQYF. The CDR3 coding sequence is TGTGCCAGCAGTCACGCGGGACAGGGGAACCCCTACGAGCAGTACTTC. The chain has TRBV5-6 and TRBJ2-7; TRBD1 agrees at 10 bases. V lost 5 bases and J lost 2; bases outside the gene matches: 10. The germline gives CDR1 SGHDT, CDR2 YYEEEE. This CDR3 contains 16 residues.

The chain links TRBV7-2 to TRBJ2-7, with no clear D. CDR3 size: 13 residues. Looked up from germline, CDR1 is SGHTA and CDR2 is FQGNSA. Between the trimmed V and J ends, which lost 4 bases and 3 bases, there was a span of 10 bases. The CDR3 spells CASSSMASYEQYF. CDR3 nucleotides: TGTGCCAGCAGCTCCATGGCTAGCTACGAGCAGTACTTC.

The chain's CDR3 is CASSLNLLSSYEQYF. CDR3 sequence (DNA): TGCGCCAGCAGCTTGAACCTCCTGAGCTCCTACGAGCAGTACTTC. The V and J genes are TRBV5-1 and TRBJ2-7, with D uncertain. V was clipped by 1 base and J by 0 bases, with 11 bases between them. The CDR3 runs 15 residues. The germline V gene has CDR1 SGHRS and CDR2 YFSETQ.